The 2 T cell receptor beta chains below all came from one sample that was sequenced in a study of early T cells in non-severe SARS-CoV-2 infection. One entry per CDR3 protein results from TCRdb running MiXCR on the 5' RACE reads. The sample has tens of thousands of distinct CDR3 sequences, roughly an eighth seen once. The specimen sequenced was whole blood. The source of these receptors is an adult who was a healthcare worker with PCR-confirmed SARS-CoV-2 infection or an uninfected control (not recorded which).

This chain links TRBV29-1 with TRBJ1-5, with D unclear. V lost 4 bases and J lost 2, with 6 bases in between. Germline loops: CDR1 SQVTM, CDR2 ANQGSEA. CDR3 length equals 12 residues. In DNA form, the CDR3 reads TGCAGCGTTGTATGGGGCAATCAGCCCCAGCATTTT. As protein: CSVVWGNQPQHF.

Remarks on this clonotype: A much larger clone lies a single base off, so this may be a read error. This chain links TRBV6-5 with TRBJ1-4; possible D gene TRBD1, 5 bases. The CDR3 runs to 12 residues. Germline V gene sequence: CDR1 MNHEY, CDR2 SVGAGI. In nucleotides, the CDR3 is TGTGCCAGCAGCCCCGGGGGAGGAGATCTGTGTTTT. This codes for CASSPGGGDLCF.